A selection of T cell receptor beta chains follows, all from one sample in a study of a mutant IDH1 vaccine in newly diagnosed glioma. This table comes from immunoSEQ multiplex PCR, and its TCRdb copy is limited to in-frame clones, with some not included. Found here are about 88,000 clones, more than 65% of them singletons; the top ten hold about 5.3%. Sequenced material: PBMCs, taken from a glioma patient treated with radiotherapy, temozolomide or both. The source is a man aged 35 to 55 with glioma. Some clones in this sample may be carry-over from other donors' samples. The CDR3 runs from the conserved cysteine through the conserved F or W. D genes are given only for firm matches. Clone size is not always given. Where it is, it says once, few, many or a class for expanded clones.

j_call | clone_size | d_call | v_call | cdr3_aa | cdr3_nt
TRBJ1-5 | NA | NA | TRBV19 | CASSEQFTGNQPQHF | TGTGCCAGTAGTGAGCAGTTCACAGGCAATCAGCCCCAGCATTTT
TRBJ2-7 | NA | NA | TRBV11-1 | CASSYRQRSYEQYF | TGTGCCAGCAGCTACCGACAACGCTCCTACGAGCAGTACTTC
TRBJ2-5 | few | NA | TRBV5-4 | CASSLRGQETQYF | TGTGCCAGCAGCCTGAGAGGGCAAGAGACCCAGTACTTC
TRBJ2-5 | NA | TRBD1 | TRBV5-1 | CASSLEPGGAQTQYF | TGCGCCAGCAGCTTGGAACCAGGGGGCGCGCAGACCCAGTACTTC
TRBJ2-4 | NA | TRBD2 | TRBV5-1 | CASSLGGGLDKNIQYF | TGCGCCAGCAGCTTGGGGGGAGGACTAGACAAAAACATTCAGTACTTC
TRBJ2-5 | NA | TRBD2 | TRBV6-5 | CASSHGGVWKETQYF | TGTGCCAGCAGCCACGGGGGGGTTTGGAAAGAGACCCAGTACTTC
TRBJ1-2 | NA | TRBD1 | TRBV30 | CAWNYGTGSNYGYTF | TGTGCCTGGAACTACGGGACAGGGTCCAACTATGGCTACACCTTC
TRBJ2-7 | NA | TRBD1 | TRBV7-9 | CASSSGQASYEQYF | TGTGCCAGCAGCTCGGGACAGGCTTCCTACGAGCAGTACTTC
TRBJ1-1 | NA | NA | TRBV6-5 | CASSYSGTDEAFF | TGTGCCAGCAGTTACTCGGGGACGGATGAAGCTTTCTTT
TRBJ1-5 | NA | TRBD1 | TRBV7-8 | CASSQTGYSNQPQHF | TGTGCCAGCAGTCAGACAGGGTATAGCAATCAGCCCCAGCATTTT
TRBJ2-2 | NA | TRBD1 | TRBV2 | CASTEGTANTGELFF | TGTGCCAGCACCGAAGGGACAGCGAACACCGGGGAGCTGTTTTTT